Described below is a single T cell receptor (beta chain) sequence and its context. What it binds is not known. These data originate in a study of identical twins. Study-level findings and limits: Out-of-frame alpha sequences common to twins exhibited an excess of low generation probability. Compared with models, monozygotic twins showed more out-of-frame TCR alpha sharing. Fewer insertions characterized abundant cord blood beta clonotypes, whereas memory repertoires showed none. The same donors were not followed; conclusions instead depended on cross-sectional statistical analysis.

TCRdb re-called the 5' RACE reads through MiXCR, storing one row per CDR3 protein. The data contain 500,000 to 650,000 distinct CDR3 sequences, roughly 7.1% of them seen just once; the ten biggest clones take up around 1.6%. The germline gives CDR1 MNHEY, CDR2 SVGAGI. Trimming shortened V by 4 bases and J by 9 bases, and 16 bases separated the two germline ends. The CDR3 length is 14 residues. These sequences were also reported in another study, on yellow fever vaccine responses in identical twins.

The TCR originated in a woman younger than 35 in good health. The specimen was PBMCs. V and J are TRBV6-5 and TRBJ2-1; D may be TRBD1 or TRBD2 (5 bases each). CDR3 region: CASSSGGPQIEQFF. As DNA, the CDR3 is TGTGCCAGCAGTTCTGGGGGACCGCAGATTGAGCAGTTCTTC.